The 10 T cell receptor beta chains presented below share a single source sample, sequenced in a study of OX40 agonist ivuxolimab in advanced cancers. Data came from immunoSEQ multiplex PCR; TCRdb stores just in-frame clones and leaves some out. In the table there are 73,000 or so clones, more than 75% of which are singletons. This specimen was CD4+ or CD8+ T cells sorted from blood, taken in a trial of the OX40 agonist ivuxolimab. The receptors come from an adult with an advanced solid tumor such as melanoma, head and neck, liver or kidney cancer.

The V call is TRBV5-1, the J call TRBJ1-2, with D maybe TRBD1 (6 bases). CDR3 size: 13 residues. Per germline, CDR1 SGHRS and CDR2 YFSETQ. Trimming stripped 2 bases from V and 6 bases from J, with 11 bases between. The CDR3 region is CASSFTGQHGYTF. CDR3 nucleotides: TGCGCCAGCAGCTTTACGGGACAACATGGCTACACCTTC.

The CDR3 loop is CASSLFDSYNEQFF. CDR3 nucleotides: TGTGCCAGCAGCTTATTTGACAGCTACAATGAGCAGTTCTTC. This chain joins TRBV7-3 and TRBJ2-1, with D tentatively TRBD1 (5 bases). In germline, CDR1 is SGHTA, CDR2 FQGTGA. The CDR3 loop spans 14 amino acids. The germline V and J ends were trimmed by 2 bases and 3 bases, with 8 bases remaining between them.

V gene TRBV11-2 combines with J gene TRBJ2-3; 7 nucleotides match TRBD2. The CDR3 is made up of 16 amino acids. Trimming at V came to 2 bases and at J to 6 bases, leaving 11 bases not matched to a gene. Germline assignment: CDR1 SGHAT and CDR2 FQNNGV. The CDR3: CASSLRGAGTGDTQYF. CDR3 bases: TGTGCCAGCAGCTTAAGGGGAGCGGGGACGGGGGATACGCAGTATTTT.

The rearrangement uses TRBV14 and TRBJ2-7; 8 nucleotides align to TRBD1. The germline CDR1 and CDR2 sequences are SGHDN and FVKESK. V lost 1 base to trimming and J lost 4 bases; unmatched junction nucleotides: 6. The CDR3 runs 15 residues. The CDR3 loop reads CASSQAGTGKYEQYF. In nucleotides, the CDR3 is TGTGCCAGCAGCCAAGCGGGGACAGGAAAATACGAGCAGTACTTC.

To note about this clone: Distinct nucleotide sequences in the sample also encode this CDR3. V usage is TRBV15 and J usage is TRBJ1-1, with D uncertain. With 0 bases removed from V and 4 bases from J, the gap between germline ends came to 9 bases. Germline CDR1 and CDR2: LNHNV and YYDKDF (reference sequence). The CDR3 length is 14 residues. CDR3 in amino acids: CATSRDPGGTEAFF. The DNA of the CDR3 is TGTGCCACCAGCAGAGATCCCGGCGGCACTGAAGCTTTCTTT.

This sequence joins TRBV4-1 and TRBJ2-5; D is uncertain. The V end was cut by 2 bases, the J end by 2 bases, with 12 bases between. The CDR3 is made up of 15 amino acids. Germline V gives CDR1 MGHRA, CDR2 YSYEKL. DNA of the CDR3: TGCGCCAGCAGCCAATACGAGTCCAATCAAGAGACCCAGTACTTC. Its protein is CASSQYESNQETQYF.

This chain joins TRBV6-4 and TRBJ1-5; D remains unclear. The germline CDR1 and CDR2 sequences are MRHNA and SNTAGT. This CDR3 is 13 amino acids long. Trimming left V 10 bases short and J 6 bases short, with 16 bases between. CDR3 amino acids: CATQDRRAQPQHF. CDR3 in DNA: TGTGCCACCCAAGACCGGAGGGCTCAGCCCCAGCATTTT.

The chain couples TRBV7-8 to TRBJ2-1; TRBD2 might be the D (5 bases). Germline CDR1 is SGHVS and CDR2 is FQNEAQ. The V end lost 5 bases, the J end lost 6 bases, and 5 bases lay between the germline ends. This CDR3 contains 11 residues. CDR3 residues: CASSRGNEQFF. The CDR3 DNA sequence: TGTGCCAGCAGCCGGGGCAATGAGCAGTTCTTC.

This sequence joins TRBV30 and TRBJ2-1; 9 nucleotides agree with TRBD2. The length of the CDR3 is 14 residues. V gave up 1 base and J gave up 10 bases; unmatched junction bases: 8. Per germline, CDR1 GTSNPN and CDR2 SVGIG (reference sequence). CDR3 residues: CAWSASLAGVEQFF. As DNA, the CDR3 is TGTGCCTGGAGTGCCTCCTTAGCGGGAGTCGAGCAGTTCTTC.

This CDR3 reads CASSSDRGNEKLFF. The DNA of the CDR3 is TGTGCCAGCAGCTCGGACAGGGGTAATGAAAAACTGTTTTTT. The J gene is TRBJ1-4, the V gene TRBV7-2; 9 positions agree with TRBD1. This CDR3 is built from 14 residues. Germline loops: CDR1 SGHTA, CDR2 FQGNSA. After removal of 4 bases from V and 4 bases from J, the junction contained 1 base not matched to a gene.